This TCR beta chain originates from a study of metastatic and nonmetastatic thyroid tumors (dated by TCRdb to the early 2020s). Some background on the complete study: Repertoires from peripheral blood and from tumor or nodule tissue samples of malignant and benign thyroid patients were compared.

Reading the germline V gene gives CDR1 LGHNT and CDR2 FRNRAP. Trimming removed 5 bases from V and 8 bases from J, leaving 12 bases between the germline ends. Measured from the cysteine to the phenylalanine, the CDR3 is 12 residues long. The CDR3 DNA has 36 bases and is translated from base 1. Library method: PCR. Sequencing instrument: Illumina HiSeq 4000. The TCR beta-chain CDR3 region of each patient was profiled by high-throughput sequencing. The study's processing was this. A classifier to discriminate distant-metastatic papillary thyroid cancer patients was built from CDR3 differences across clinicopathological groups. Repertoire diversity was assessed with the Shannon index, and tumor-blood repertoire similarity with the Morisita-Horn index. TCRdb itself trimmed the public reads at Q25 with fastp, ran MiXCR and retained productive beta chains. The V and J calls were determined by TCRdb, not by the authors. The sample table contains roughly 19,000 clones; only one count was recorded for 20% to 25% of them. The ten largest clones take up more than 5.5% of the sample.

Here is what the overall study found, with its caveats: In both blood and tumor samples, malignant tumors were reported to have significantly higher TCR beta diversity than benign nodules.

Details on this clone: Its antigen is unknown. Base qualities were left out, and no much larger clone turns up one base away.

No treatment had been received by any patient before thyroid surgery. Using T-cell receptor beta sequencing, the researchers looked back retrospectively at clinical samples from patients, gathered between about 2012 and 2019. Sequenced input: tumor tissue. This clonotype was sampled from a female donor with papillary thyroid cancer or a benign thyroid nodule (not recorded which). Some clones in this sample may be carry-over from other donors' samples. This chain is built from TRBV12-5 and TRBJ1-2, with a tentative D gene TRBD1 over 6 matching bases. The CDR3 loop reads CASGLSQGGYTF. Read as DNA, the sequence is TGTGCTAGTGGTCTATCACAGGGAGGCTACACCTTC.